This T cell receptor (beta chain) emerged from a study of shared clonotypes between healthy human individuals. Study background: Serving as donors were a couple of women and a few men, whose ages spanned 18 to 49. General observations from the study: Clonotypes which were not shared had lower generation probabilities than clonotypes that all four donors shared. About 5% was the fraction of naive CD4 clonotypes found shared across a handful of donors.

Measured with immunoSEQ multiplex PCR; TCRdb has only the in-frame clones, and not every one. The profile covers about 2 million clones, with about 95% appearing a single time and around 1.1% taken by the ten largest. As regards this clone: As yet, its antigen is unknown. The sample carries other DNA sequences with the same CDR3.

CD45RO negativity and positive selection for CCR7 defined naive CD8 cells, a population that excluded terminally differentiated effector memory CD45RA+ cells. Adults of Caucasian background living in Nashville, Tennessee made up all donors. This CDR3 contains 14 residues. From germline, CDR1 is MNHNY and CDR2 SVGAGI (reference sequence). V lost 2 bases to trimming and J lost 1 base; unmatched junction nucleotides: 1. Input material: naive CD8+ T cells sorted from blood. This sequence joins TRBV6-6 and TRBJ1-1, with 7 positions matching TRBD1. The receptor was isolated from a man between 18 and 29 years old in good health. The CDR3 spells CASSYGTANTEAFF. DNA for the CDR3: TGTGCCAGCAGTTACGGGACAGCGAACACTGAAGCTTTCTTT.